Listed below are T cell receptor beta chains from one sample, sequenced in a study of immune heterogeneity within non-small cell lung tumors. TCRdb processed the multiplex PCR reads anew with MiXCR; each CDR3 protein has one entry. This table has tens of thousands of distinct CDR3 sequences, around 28% appearing once. Sample: lung tumor tissue. The receptors derive from a man aged 40-50 years with non-small cell lung cancer. Both conserved end residues are part of each CDR3. The listing skips clone size in some rows; elsewhere it reads once, few, many or a size class.

CDR3 protein,J gene,V gene,clone size
CASTPGFGGNQPQHF,TRBJ1-5,TRBV6-1,-
CASSPTGAGEIYGYTF,TRBJ1-2,TRBV7-3,medium-sized
CASSPANEQYF,TRBJ2-7,TRBV10-3,-
CASSLEAGGPDTQYF,TRBJ2-3,TRBV5-4,few
CASSQEGQGASNEQFF,TRBJ2-1,TRBV3-1,many
CASSRTDTEAFF,TRBJ1-1,TRBV7-9,-
CASSESRGNTEAFF,TRBJ1-1,TRBV13,-
CASSPGTSRSETQYF,TRBJ2-5,TRBV7-3,-
CATPRRGSGRAVDEQFF,TRBJ2-1,TRBV7-9,many
CSARITSSNEQFF,TRBJ2-1,TRBV20-1,-
CASSLVPGELFF,TRBJ2-2,TRBV5-1,-
CASSYSRTGRTEAFF,TRBJ1-1,TRBV6-2/TRBV6-3,medium-sized
CASSLYSGTGPRETQYF,TRBJ2-5,TRBV27,many
CASSFPLGGRADTQYF,TRBJ2-3,TRBV7-8,-
CASSLRDGTDTQYF,TRBJ2-3,TRBV7-8,-
CASSLGGQAGTEAFF,TRBJ1-1,TRBV5-4,-
CASSSPERQNNYGYTF,TRBJ1-2,TRBV7-2,many
CASSQERNTEAFF,TRBJ1-1,TRBV4-1,many
CASRRTSGAKETQYF,TRBJ2-5,TRBV5-1,few
CSASRGRRRDTQYF,TRBJ2-3,TRBV20-1,-
CATSDASEGANVLTF,TRBJ2-6,TRBV24-1,-
CASSPAGDSQPKGPQHF,TRBJ1-5,TRBV18,few
CASSQGEGKSYEQYF,TRBJ2-7,TRBV3-1,-
CASSYSKGTGAISPLHF,TRBJ1-6,TRBV6-5,medium-sized
CASTRDRGAQYF,TRBJ2-5,TRBV6-1,-
CASSPGGGPTDTQYF,TRBJ2-3,TRBV7-3,few
CASSDLDYLSSEQYF,TRBJ2-7,TRBV7-2,many
CASSNRGQVGGYTF,TRBJ1-2,TRBV6-1,medium-sized